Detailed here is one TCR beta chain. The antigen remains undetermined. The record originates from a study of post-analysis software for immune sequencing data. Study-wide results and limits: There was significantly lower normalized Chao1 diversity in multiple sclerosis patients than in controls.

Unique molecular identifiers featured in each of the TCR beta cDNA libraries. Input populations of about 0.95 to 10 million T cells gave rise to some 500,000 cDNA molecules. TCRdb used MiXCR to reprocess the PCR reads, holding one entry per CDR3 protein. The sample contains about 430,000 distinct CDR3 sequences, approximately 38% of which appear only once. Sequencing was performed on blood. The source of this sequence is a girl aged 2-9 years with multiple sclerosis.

CDR3 sequence (DNA): TGTGCCATCAGTCTACAGGGGGGCAATCAGCCCCAGCATTTT. Its protein is CAISLQGGNQPQHF. The chain recombines TRBV10-3 with TRBJ1-5, with 8 bases lining up with TRBD1. Unmatched junction bases numbered 2, after V lost 5 bases and J lost 2 bases. Per the germline V gene, CDR1 is ENHRY and CDR2 is SYGVKD. This CDR3 spans 14 amino acids.